Below, 9 T cell receptor beta chains from the same sample are listed, as sequenced in a study of blood T cell repertoires in COVID-19. Libraries were prepared by immunoSEQ multiplex PCR; TCRdb keeps only in-frame clonotypes and omits some of them. The table lists about 240,000 clones, around 86% of them singletons. Specimen: PBMCs or T cells enriched from blood (not recorded which). The receptors shown here come from a woman in her 40s with acute COVID-19.

The J gene is TRBJ2-1, the V gene TRBV27; possible D gene TRBD2, 5 bases. Germline CDR1 is MNHEY and CDR2 is SMNVEV (reference sequence). This CDR3 comprises 12 residues. The V and J ends lost 8 bases and 8 bases respectively, with 13 bases between them. The CDR3 reads CASLGRDYEQFF. The CDR3 DNA reads TGTGCCAGCCTAGGTCGGGATTATGAGCAGTTCTTC.

There are a few counts of this clone. V gene TRBV19 combines with J gene TRBJ1-1; TRBD1 matches 10 bases. V was pared by 6 bases and J by 6 bases, with 4 bases of the junction left unmatched. Germline lookup yields CDR1 LNHDA and CDR2 SQIVND (reference sequence). This CDR3 contains 13 residues. The CDR3 protein is CASRRQGAAEAFF. CDR3 DNA sequence: TGTGCCAGTAGACGACAGGGGGCCGCTGAAGCTTTCTTT.

V and J are TRBV5-4 and TRBJ2-2; 11 bases agree with TRBD1. With V trimmed by 2 bases and J by 4 bases, 10 bases remained unmatched. CDR3 length equals 18 residues. The germline V gene encodes CDR1 SGHNT and CDR2 YYREEE (reference sequence). The CDR3 reads CASSFLLFGTGGTGELFF. In DNA, the CDR3 is TGTGCCAGCAGCTTTTTATTATTCGGGACAGGGGGCACCGGGGAGCTGTTTTTT.

The V gene is TRBV2, the J gene TRBJ2-7, with 10 bases fitting TRBD1. Germline loops: CDR1 SNHLY, CDR2 FYNNEI. The V and J ends lost 5 bases and 4 bases, in that order; junction bases with no gene match: 5. The CDR3 length is 14 residues. The CDR3 region is CASSPPDRGYEQYF. In nucleotides, the CDR3 is TGTGCCAGCAGTCCCCCGGACAGGGGGTACGAGCAGTACTTC. The full variable domain, rest sourced from reference TRBV2 and TRBJ2-7, is EPEVTQTPSHQVTQMGQEVILRCVPISNHLYFYWYRQILGQKVEFLVSFYNNEISEKSEIFDDQFSVERPDGSNFTLKIRSTKLEDSAMYFCASSPPDRGYEQYFGPGTRLTVT.

The sample holds a few counts of this clone. The chain carries TRBV5-1 and TRBJ1-1; D perhaps matches TRBD1 (6 bases). V was cut by 4 bases and J by 1 base, with 14 bases left in between. Per the germline V gene, CDR1 is SGHRS and CDR2 is YFSETQ. This CDR3 is built from 15 residues. CDR3 bases: TGCGCCAGCAGCGTAGGGACAACCCAGAACACTGAAGCTTTCTTT. Protein product: CASSVGTTQNTEAFF. The whole variable domain, remainder taken from reference TRBV5-1 and TRBJ1-1, is KAGVTQTPRYLIKTRGQQVTLSCSPISGHRSVSWYQQTPGQGLQFLFEYFSETQRNKGNFPGRFSGRQFSNSRSEMNVSTLELGDSALYLCASSVGTTQNTEAFFGQGTRLTVV.

V is TRBV4-1 and J is TRBJ1-5, with 9 nucleotides matching TRBD1. V lost 4 bases to trimming and J lost 2 bases; unmatched junction nucleotides: 3. The CDR3 contains 15 residues. Germline-derived CDR1 and CDR2 are MGHRA and YSYEKL. CDR3 sequence: CASSPRTGGNQPQHF. The CDR3 DNA is TGCGCCAGCAGCCCGCGGACAGGGGGCAATCAGCCCCAGCATTTT.

The chain recombines TRBV29-1 with TRBJ2-2; TRBD2 is a possible D gene (6 bases). Germline values: CDR1 SQVTM, CDR2 ANQGSEA. The V end lost 3 bases, the J end lost 6 bases, and 11 bases lay between the germline ends. The CDR3 covers 13 residues. The CDR3, as DNA: TGCAGCGTTGATGGAGGGCCGCCCGGGGAGCTGTTTTTT. It encodes CSVDGGPPGELFF.

The chain links TRBV11-3 to TRBJ2-5, with TRBD2 matching over 13 bases. The CDR3 contains 16 residues. Germline V gives CDR1 SGHNT, CDR2 YENEEA. The V gene end was trimmed by 1 base and the J gene end by 5 bases; junction bases not matched to a gene: 4. The CDR3 here is CASSLGGTSGTETQYF. The CDR3 nucleotides are TGTGCCAGCAGCTTAGGGGGGACTAGCGGGACGGAGACCCAGTACTTC.

The rearrangement links TRBV11-2 to TRBJ2-3; D remains unclear. The CDR3 is 15 amino acids. Trimming removed 1 base from V and 2 bases from J, with 10 bases in between. Germline V gene sequence: CDR1 SGHAT, CDR2 FQNNGV. The CDR3 is CASSLGADTTDTQYF. The CDR3 DNA sequence: TGTGCCAGCAGCTTAGGCGCGGATACCACAGATACGCAGTATTTT.